One and the same sample provided the 21 T cell receptor beta chains below, sequenced in a study of blood T cell repertoires in COVID-19. The protocol was immunoSEQ multiplex PCR, while the TCRdb copy is restricted to in-frame clones and leaves out a portion. The sample gives approximately 170,000 clones, over 80% of which show up once; 10% to 15% is in the top ten. Sequencing input: peripheral blood. The origin of the receptors is a man between 65 and 85 years old who had recovered from COVID-19.

The chain links TRBV29-1 to TRBJ1-2; tentatively, D is TRBD1 (5 bases). CDR1 and CDR2 (germline): SQVTM, ANQGSEA. V dropped 2 bases and J dropped 8 bases, with 15 bases sitting between them. The CDR3 spans 13 residues. DNA for the CDR3: TGCAGCGTTGAACAAACAGGTTCAATCGGCTACACCTTC. Translated, it gives CSVEQTGSIGYTF.

The V gene is TRBV6-2 or TRBV6-3, the J gene TRBJ1-5; no clear D. The CDR3 is 14 residues long. Germline V lookup: CDR1 MNHEY, CDR2 SVGEGT. The V end was cut by 6 bases, the J end by 5 bases, with 14 bases between. CDR3 DNA sequence: TGTGCCAGCAGCCGTGACATATACGATCAGCCCCAGCATTTT. It specifies CASSRDIYDQPQHF.

The rearrangement joins TRBV7-9 to TRBJ2-2; no firm D call. Germline assignment: CDR1 SEHNR and CDR2 FQNEAQ (reference sequence). The CDR3 is 12 residues long. Trimming cost V 3 bases and J 6 bases, with 5 bases left between them. The CDR3 DNA sequence: TGTGCCAGCAGCTTGAGCGCCGGGGAGCTGTTTTTT. Amino acids: CASSLSAGELFF. The full variable domain, completed using reference TRBV7-9 and TRBJ2-2, is DTGVSQNPRHKITKRGQNVTFRCDPISEHNRLYWYRQTLGQGPEFLTYFQNEAQLEKSRLLSDRFSAERPKGSFSTLEIQRTEQGDSAMYLCASSLSAGELFFGEGSRLTVL.

A few counts support this clone. The chain joins TRBV3-1 (or the pseudogene TRBV3-2) to TRBJ1-2, with 7 bases lining up with TRBD1. The CDR3 extends over 12 amino acids. J gave up 8 bases and V 8 bases, and 8 bases lay outside the gene matches. CDR1 LGHDT and CDR2 YNNKEL come from the germline V gene (reference sequence). The CDR3: CASEGYRGGYTF. CDR3 sequence (DNA): TGTGCCAGCGAGGGGTACAGGGGAGGCTACACCTTC.

The DNA for the CDR3 is TGTGCCAGCAGCTTATCGAGGAACACTGAAGCTTTCTTT. Translating it yields CASSLSRNTEAFF. The rearrangement uses TRBV11-3 and TRBJ1-1; the D is unclear. Germline V gives CDR1 SGHNT, CDR2 YENEEA. The CDR3 is made up of 13 amino acids. The V end was cut by 2 bases, the J end by 1 base, with 5 bases between. The full variable domain, rest sourced from reference TRBV11-3 and TRBJ1-1, is EAGVVQSPRYKIIEKKQPVAFWCNPISGHNTLYWYLQNLGQGPELLIRYENEEAVDDSQLPKDRFSAERLKGVDSTLKIQPAELGDSAVYLCASSLSRNTEAFFGQGTRLTVV.

The V call is TRBV16, the J call TRBJ2-1; TRBD2 agrees at 7 bases. Per germline, CDR1 KGHSY and CDR2 FQNENV. Unmatched junction bases numbered 12, after V lost 1 base and J lost 6 bases. The CDR3 loop spans 17 amino acids. CDR3 DNA: TGTGCCAGCAGCCAATTCATAACGGGACTATCTCCCAATGAGCAGTTCTTC. Amino acid sequence: CASSQFITGLSPNEQFF.

This rearrangement joins TRBV5-4 to TRBJ2-2; the D gene is possibly TRBD2 (6 bases). V dropped 7 bases and J dropped 7 bases, with 17 bases sitting between them. The CDR3 is 14 amino acids. Germline CDR1 SGHNT, CDR2 YYREEE (reference sequence). The CDR3 sequence is CASRDSTAGGELFF. The DNA of the CDR3 is TGTGCCAGCCGGGACTCGACCGCGGGCGGGGAGCTGTTTTTT.

This chain uses TRBV19 with TRBJ2-4; 8 bases agree with TRBD2. Looked up from germline, CDR1 is LNHDA and CDR2 is SQIVND (reference sequence). After removal of 5 bases from V and 1 base from J, the junction contained 7 bases not matched to a gene. The CDR3 is made up of 16 amino acids. CDR3 residues: CASSGLASGAKNIQYF. The CDR3 coding sequence is TGTGCCAGTAGTGGACTAGCTAGTGGGGCCAAAAACATTCAGTACTTC.

CDR3 residues: CASSTASGTGRTGELFF. The CDR3 nucleotides are TGTGCCAGCAGCACGGCGAGCGGGACAGGGCGCACCGGGGAGCTGTTTTTT. J is TRBJ2-2 and V is TRBV21-1; whether TRBD1, the table's D call, matches the DNA was not checked. TRBV21-1 is labeled a pseudogene. The CDR3 runs 17 residues.

This clone came up many times. The V and J genes are TRBV11-2 and TRBJ1-1; 9 bases fit TRBD1. V was pared by 6 bases and J by 1 base, with 12 bases of the junction left unmatched. Per the germline V gene, CDR1 is SGHAT and CDR2 is FQNNGV. This CDR3 comprises 17 residues. The CDR3 sequence is CASSWTGVSLSNTEAFF. Written as DNA, the CDR3 is TGTGCCAGCAGTTGGACAGGGGTTTCCCTGTCGAACACTGAAGCTTTCTTT.

The sample holds a few counts of this clone. The V and J genes are TRBV7-9 and TRBJ2-1, with 11 bases fitting TRBD2. Germline-derived CDR1 and CDR2 are SEHNR and FQNEAQ (reference sequence). The CDR3 totals 15 residues. The V segment lost 3 bases and the J segment 7 bases; nucleotides outside the gene matches: 5. The DNA for the CDR3 is TGTGCCAGCAGCTTCGGACTAGCGGGTCGTAATGAGCAGTTCTTC. Its protein is CASSFGLAGRNEQFF.

Comment on this clone: The same CDR3 also results from other DNA sequences found in this sample. This chain connects TRBV28 to TRBJ2-1, with 10 bases that match TRBD2. CDR3 size: 15 residues. The germline V gene has CDR1 MDHEN and CDR2 SYDVKM. V trimming: 2 bases; J trimming: 7 bases; junction bases outside the gene matches: 5. Here the CDR3 reads CASSLGAGGRNEQFF. CDR3 coding DNA: TGTGCCAGCAGTTTAGGAGCGGGAGGGCGGAATGAGCAGTTCTTC.

The chain carries TRBV5-1 and TRBJ2-7, with 8 bases matching TRBD1. The CDR3 length is 14 residues. J gave up 3 bases and V 5 bases, and 7 bases lay outside the gene matches. CDR1 and CDR2 from the germline V gene are SGHRS and YFSETQ. The CDR3 DNA reads TGCGCCAGCAGAGCAGGGGGCTTGATCTACGAGCAGTACTTC. Translating gives CASRAGGLIYEQYF.

The J gene is TRBJ2-5, the V gene TRBV11-2; no clear D gene. Germline CDR1 and CDR2: SGHAT and FQNNGV. The CDR3 has 13 amino acids. Trimming pared 1 base from V and 3 bases from J, leaving 6 bases between. The CDR3 bases are TGTGCCAGCAGCTTAGTACAGAAAGAGACCCAGTACTTC. Protein product: CASSLVQKETQYF.

The chain has TRBV6-2 or TRBV6-3 and TRBJ2-2, with 11 bases fitting TRBD2. Unmatched junction bases numbered 3, after V lost 5 bases and J lost 1 base. Germline values: CDR1 MNHEY, CDR2 SVGEGT. The CDR3 totals 16 residues. The CDR3, as DNA: TGTGCCAGCAGTCCCCTAGCGGGAGGGAACACCGGGGAGCTGTTTTTT. Protein product: CASSPLAGGNTGELFF.

This chain joins TRBV15 and TRBJ2-3, with TRBD1 as a possible D gene (6 bases). Germline CDR1 and CDR2: LNHNV and YYDKDF (reference sequence). This CDR3 is 15 amino acids long. Trimming shortened V by 1 base and J by 4 bases, and 12 bases separated the two germline ends. The CDR3 DNA sequence: TGTGCCACCAGCAGAGTAACAGGGTTGGCAGATACGCAGTATTTT. Encoded protein: CATSRVTGLADTQYF. Looking up the rest from reference TRBV15 and TRBJ2-3 gives the full variable domain: DAMVIQNPRYQVTQFGKPVTLSCSQTLNHNVMYWYQQKSSQAPKLLFHYYDKDFNNEADTPDNFQSRRPNTSFCFLDIRSPGLGDTAMYLCATSRVTGLADTQYFGPGTRLTVL.

This clone was seen only once. V is TRBV7-9 and J is TRBJ1-2; D gene unclear. CDR1 and CDR2 (germline): SEHNR, FQNEAQ (reference sequence). The length of the CDR3 is 14 residues. V was trimmed by 1 base and J by 2 bases, leaving 8 bases between them. The CDR3 DNA reads as TGTGCCAGCAGCTTAGACACGGGGAACTATGGCTACACCTTC. Translated, it gives CASSLDTGNYGYTF.

The genes are TRBV5-1 and TRBJ2-6; maybe TRBD1 (5 bases). CDR3 length equals 15 residues. V gave up 4 bases and J gave up 3 bases, with 11 bases separating them. Germline-derived CDR1 and CDR2 are SGHRS and YFSETQ. The CDR3 DNA follows: TGCGCCAGCAGCCCCAGGGATTATGGGGCCAACGTCCTGACTTTC. Translated: CASSPRDYGANVLTF.

The chain is built from TRBV5-6 and TRBJ2-2; 11 bases fit TRBD2. J was trimmed by 1 base and V by 0 bases; bases with no gene match: 2. Germline lookup yields CDR1 SGHDT and CDR2 YYEEEE. CDR3 length: 17 amino acids. The CDR3 here is CASSLVTSGKNTGELFF. The CDR3 nucleotides read TGTGCCAGCAGCTTGGTGACTAGCGGGAAGAACACCGGGGAGCTGTTTTTT. Using reference TRBV5-6 and TRBJ2-2 for the parts outside the CDR3, the full variable domain is DAGVTQSPTHLIKTRGQQVTLRCSPKSGHDTVSWYQQALGQGPQFIFQYYEEEERQRGNFPDRFSGHQFPNYSSELNVNALLLGDSALYLCASSLVTSGKNTGELFFGEGSRLTVL.

V and J are TRBV20-1 and TRBJ1-2; D remains unclear. V was shortened by 3 bases and J by 4 bases, with 9 bases between the two germline ends. CDR3 length equals 12 residues. Germline V gives CDR1 DFQATT, CDR2 SNEGSKA (reference sequence). The CDR3 spells CSASNGLYGYTF. The CDR3 bases are TGCAGTGCTAGTAACGGACTCTATGGCTACACCTTC.

This clone showed up just once. CDR3 DNA sequence: TGTGCCAGCAGCTCTATGGTAACTATGGGAGTTGGTGTCTACGAGCAGTACTTC. Its translation is CASSSMVTMGVGVYEQYF. The V gene is TRBV7-6, the J gene TRBJ2-7; possible D gene TRBD2, 5 bases. Germline V gene lookup returns CDR1 SGHVS and CDR2 FNYEAQ. Trimming stripped 4 bases from V and 3 bases from J, with 25 bases between. This CDR3 is built from 18 residues.